These 14 T cell receptor beta chains were sequenced from one sample in a study of blood T cell repertoires in COVID-19. Sequencing was performed with immunoSEQ multiplex PCR; in TCRdb, only in-frame clones are kept and a portion is missing. The sample lists some 260,000 clones, roughly 87% occurring once. Material for sequencing was PBMCs or T cells enriched from blood (not recorded which). The source of these receptors is a woman aged 25 to 39 with acute COVID-19.

As for this clone: The same CDR3 also results from other DNA sequences found in this sample. The J gene is TRBJ1-5, the V gene TRBV28, with D unclear. Germline loops: CDR1 MDHEN, CDR2 SYDVKM. The V end lost 1 base, the J end lost 6 bases, and 4 bases lay between the germline ends. This CDR3 contains 12 residues. The CDR3 DNA follows: TGTGCCAGCAGTTTATCGGGTCAGCCCCAGCATTTT. It translates to CASSLSGQPQHF.

The gene calls are TRBV4-1 and TRBJ1-6, with D possibly matching TRBD1 (6 bases). The V and J ends lost 8 bases and 6 bases respectively, with 14 bases between them. Germline V gene lookup returns CDR1 MGHRA and CDR2 YSYEKL. The CDR3 has 14 amino acids. The CDR3 region is CASGPGTFNSPLHF. The CDR3 coding sequence is TGCGCCAGCGGGCCCGGGACATTTAATTCACCCCTCCACTTT.

The J gene is TRBJ2-1, the V gene TRBV6-2 or TRBV6-3, with TRBD2 matching over 9 bases. This CDR3 spans 12 amino acids. The J segment lost 9 bases and the V segment lost 4 bases, leaving 1 base of the junction unmatched. The germline V gene has CDR1 MNHEY and CDR2 SVGEGT. CDR3 DNA sequence: TGTGCCAGCAGTTTTAGCGGGGGTGAGCAGTTCTTC. It is translated as CASSFSGGEQFF.

The chain is built from TRBV25-1 and TRBJ2-2; maybe TRBD1 (6 bases). The V and J ends lost 8 bases and 3 bases respectively, with 13 bases between them. The germline V gene has CDR1 MGHDK and CDR2 SYGVNS. The CDR3 consists of 14 residues. The CDR3: CASGGYRDTGELFF. The CDR3 bases are TGTGCCAGCGGTGGATACAGGGACACCGGGGAGCTGTTTTTT.

This chain joins TRBV3-1 (or the pseudogene TRBV3-2) and TRBJ1-1; D is unclear. Germline V CDR1 and CDR2: LGHDT, YNNKEL (reference sequence). This CDR3 comprises 16 residues. The V end lost 1 base, the J end lost 3 bases, and 15 bases lay between the germline ends. This CDR3 reads CASSQGLAQSYTEAFF. The CDR3 region has the DNA TGTGCCAGCAGCCAAGGACTGGCGCAGAGCTACACTGAAGCTTTCTTT.

This clone was counted only a few times. The chain combines TRBV24-1 with TRBJ2-1; D unresolved. Germline CDR1 reads KGHDR; CDR2 reads SFDVKD. V gave up 3 bases and J gave up 1 base, with 12 bases separating them. The CDR3 runs 16 residues. The CDR3 region has the DNA TGTGCCACCAGTGATACTTCGACTTCATCCTACAATGAGCAGTTCTTC. Protein: CATSDTSTSSYNEQFF.

In nucleotides, the CDR3 is TGTGCCACCAGCATAGGAGGGGCAAACAATCAGCCCCAGCATTTT. It encodes CATSIGGANNQPQHF. This chain joins TRBV15 and TRBJ1-5, with D possibly matching TRBD1 (5 bases). Germline V lookup: CDR1 LNHNV, CDR2 YYDKDF (reference sequence). V gave up 4 bases and J gave up 3 bases, with 13 bases separating them. There are 15 residues in the CDR3.

This chain uses TRBV4-3 with TRBJ2-7; 7 positions match TRBD1. CDR3 size: 19 residues. Trimming at V came to 2 bases and at J to 0 bases, leaving 16 bases not matched to a gene. Germline V gene lookup returns CDR1 LGHNA and CDR2 YSLEER. CDR3 coding DNA: TGCGCCAGCAGCCAACGTTGGAGCACAGGGGACCCTACCTCCTACGAGCAGTACTTC. Amino acids: CASSQRWSTGDPTSYEQYF.

The chain uses TRBV5-6 and TRBJ2-7; the match to TRBD1 covers 8 bases. V shed 2 bases and J 3 bases; nucleotides not matched to a gene: 7. Germline CDR1 is SGHDT and CDR2 is YYEEEE. The CDR3 has 15 amino acids. CDR3 residues: CASSLTGGTFYEQYF. The CDR3 region has the DNA TGTGCCAGCAGCTTAACAGGGGGAACTTTCTACGAGCAGTACTTC.

This rearrangement joins TRBV28 to TRBJ1-2, with a weak D call TRBD1 (5 bases). From germline, CDR1 is MDHEN and CDR2 SYDVKM. The CDR3 sequence is 16 residues long. With 5 bases removed from V and 0 bases from J, the gap between germline ends came to 16 bases. DNA of the CDR3: TGTGCCAGCAGTACTCGGGCAGGGTCCACTAACTATGGCTACACCTTC. Translated: CASSTRAGSTNYGYTF.

The J gene is TRBJ2-3, the V gene TRBV28; 9 positions agree with TRBD1. Germline V CDR1 and CDR2: MDHEN, SYDVKM. After removal of 3 bases from V and 8 bases from J, the junction contained 6 bases not matched to a gene. The CDR3 loop spans 14 amino acids. The CDR3 sequence is CASSLRRTGVTQYF. In DNA, the CDR3 is TGTGCCAGCAGTTTGCGACGGACAGGGGTTACGCAGTATTTT.

This CDR3 reads CASSQWGGRENTEAFF. For the CDR3, the DNA is TGTGCCAGCAGCCAATGGGGGGGGCGCGAGAACACTGAAGCTTTCTTT. The V and J genes are TRBV14 and TRBJ1-1; TRBD1 might be the D (6 bases). This CDR3 contains 16 residues. V lost 2 bases and J 1 base, leaving 14 bases between the germline ends. Germline values: CDR1 SGHDN, CDR2 FVKESK.

This chain connects TRBV4-1 to TRBJ2-1, with D perhaps TRBD1 (5 bases). V lost 2 bases to trimming and J lost 5 bases, with 13 bases between them. This CDR3 has 15 residues. Germline V CDR1 and CDR2: MGHRA, YSYEKL. The CDR3: CASSQNPDNDNEQFF. CDR3 nucleotides: TGCGCCAGCAGCCAAAACCCGGACAACGACAATGAGCAGTTCTTC.

To note about this clone: The sample contains more than one DNA sequence encoding this CDR3. The chain recombines TRBV2 with TRBJ2-1; 11 bases match TRBD1. The CDR3 contains 16 residues. Germline V CDR1 and CDR2: SNHLY, FYNNEI. Germline trimming cut 5 bases from V and 0 bases from J; bases unmatched to any gene: 3. The CDR3 reads CASSLGTGGSYNEQFF. CDR3 nucleotides: TGTGCCAGCAGTCTTGGGACAGGGGGCTCCTACAATGAGCAGTTCTTC.